This T cell receptor beta chain was retrieved from a study of blood T cell repertoires in COVID-19. The sample holds a few counts of this clone. This CDR3 is built from 13 residues. V lost 7 bases and J 1 base, leaving 10 bases between the germline ends. Libraries were prepared by immunoSEQ multiplex PCR; TCRdb keeps only in-frame clonotypes and omits some of them. The data show some 65,000 clones, over 75% seen once. The sequence was obtained from a man at least 80 years old with acute or convalescent COVID-19. Sequenced sample: peripheral blood. The V and J genes are TRBV12-3 or TRBV12-4 and TRBJ1-1; D possibly corresponds to TRBD1 (5 bases). CDR3 sequence (DNA): TGTGCCAGCATTAAAACAGGGAACACTGAAGCTTTCTTT. This encodes CASIKTGNTEAFF.